Listed below are T cell receptor beta chains from one sample, sequenced in a study of blood T cell repertoires in COVID-19. Repertoires were generated with immunoSEQ multiplex PCR, while TCRdb's copy carries only in-frame clones and drops some. This table has about 91,000 clones, roughly 72% appearing once. The sample comprised peripheral blood. The receptors here all came from a man aged 65 to 85 with acute or convalescent COVID-19. Each CDR3 is given with its conserved first and last residue. A D gene is named only where the DNA matches it firmly. Expanded clones get a size class; other rows say once, few or many, or leave the size out.

clone_size: NA; d_call: NA; j_call: TRBJ2-4; v_call: TRBV5-1; cdr3_aa: CASRTPGENIQYF; cdr3_nt: TGCGCCAGCAGAACTCCGGGAGAAAACATTCAGTACTTC
clone_size: NA; d_call: TRBD1; j_call: TRBJ1-2; v_call: TRBV28; cdr3_aa: CASSRSGGSGYTF; cdr3_nt: TGTGCCAGCAGTCGTTCAGGGGGCTCTGGCTACACCTTC
clone_size: once; d_call: NA; j_call: TRBJ2-2; v_call: TRBV5-1; cdr3_aa: CASRAQAYTGELFF; cdr3_nt: TGCGCCAGCAGGGCCCAGGCCTACACCGGGGAGCTGTTTTTT
clone_size: NA; d_call: NA; j_call: TRBJ1-5; v_call: TRBV6-4; cdr3_aa: CASSDSKGGNQPQHF; cdr3_nt: TGTGCCAGCAGTGACTCGAAGGGAGGCAATCAGCCCCAGCATTTT
clone_size: NA; d_call: NA; j_call: TRBJ1-1; v_call: TRBV6-4; cdr3_aa: CASSPGQNTEAFF; cdr3_nt: TGTGCCAGCAGTCCGGGACAGAACACTGAAGCTTTCTTT
clone_size: NA; d_call: NA; j_call: TRBJ2-1; v_call: TRBV11-3; cdr3_aa: CASSFEAGLSDEQFF; cdr3_nt: TGTGCCAGCAGCTTCGAAGCGGGCCTTTCGGATGAGCAGTTCTTC
clone_size: NA; d_call: NA; j_call: TRBJ2-7; v_call: TRBV2; cdr3_aa: CASSAREYHEQYF; cdr3_nt: TGTGCCAGCAGTGCTCGGGAGTACCACGAGCAGTACTTC
clone_size: NA; d_call: TRBD1; j_call: TRBJ1-2; v_call: TRBV9; cdr3_aa: CASSVAYGGTGGSGYTF; cdr3_nt: TGTGCCAGCAGCGTAGCTTACGGAGGGACAGGGGGCTCAGGCTACACCTTC
clone_size: NA; d_call: NA; j_call: TRBJ1-1; v_call: TRBV6-5; cdr3_aa: CASSSLWEGNTEAFF; cdr3_nt: TGTGCCAGCAGTTCCCTGTGGGAGGGTAACACTGAAGCTTTCTTT
clone_size: NA; d_call: NA; j_call: TRBJ1-2; v_call: TRBV30; cdr3_aa: CAWSAQDFRGYTF; cdr3_nt: TGTGCCTGGAGTGCCCAGGACTTTCGCGGCTACACCTTC
clone_size: NA; d_call: TRBD1; j_call: TRBJ1-2; v_call: TRBV2; cdr3_aa: CASRGDRQNYGYTF; cdr3_nt: TGTGCCAGCAGGGGGGACAGACAAAACTATGGCTACACCTTC
clone_size: NA; d_call: NA; j_call: TRBJ1-1; v_call: TRBV5-1; cdr3_aa: CASSFSPGNTEAFF; cdr3_nt: TGCGCCAGCAGCTTCTCTCCGGGAAACACTGAAGCTTTCTTT
clone_size: NA; d_call: TRBD1; j_call: TRBJ1-6; v_call: TRBV6-6; cdr3_aa: CASSYSVQGAGSPLHF; cdr3_nt: TGTGCCAGCAGTTACTCGGTCCAGGGGGCAGGATCACCCCTCCACTTT
clone_size: NA; d_call: NA; j_call: TRBJ2-3; v_call: TRBV6-6; cdr3_aa: CASRPQGRLTDTQYF; cdr3_nt: TGTGCCAGCAGGCCACAGGGAAGATTAACAGATACGCAGTATTTT
clone_size: NA; d_call: TRBD1; j_call: TRBJ1-2; v_call: TRBV5-6; cdr3_aa: CASSRVDRETNYGYTF; cdr3_nt: TGTGCCAGCAGCCGGGTGGACAGGGAAACCAACTATGGCTACACCTTC
clone_size: NA; d_call: TRBD1; j_call: TRBJ2-3; v_call: TRBV2; cdr3_aa: CASREQGARTDTQYF; cdr3_nt: TGTGCCAGCAGGGAACAGGGGGCGCGAACAGATACGCAGTATTTT
clone_size: NA; d_call: NA; j_call: TRBJ2-7; v_call: TRBV11-2; cdr3_aa: CASSSLEPGLQYF; cdr3_nt: TGTGCCAGCAGCAGCTTAGAACCGGGACTGCAGTACTTC
clone_size: NA; d_call: NA; j_call: TRBJ2-1; v_call: TRBV20-1; cdr3_aa: CSASERHPPYNEQFF; cdr3_nt: TGCAGTGCTAGTGAGCGACATCCACCCTACAATGAGCAGTTCTTC
clone_size: NA; d_call: TRBD1; j_call: TRBJ2-2; v_call: TRBV24-1; cdr3_aa: CATSDLLVGQGFDTGELFF; cdr3_nt: TGTGCCACCAGTGATTTGCTGGTAGGACAGGGGTTCGACACCGGGGAGCTGTTTTTT
clone_size: once; d_call: NA; j_call: TRBJ1-1; v_call: TRBV9; cdr3_aa: CASSPPRQGEAFF; cdr3_nt: TGTGCCAGCAGCCCGCCCCGGCAGGGGGAAGCTTTCTTT
clone_size: NA; d_call: TRBD1; j_call: TRBJ1-2; v_call: TRBV2; cdr3_aa: CASRGDSSNYGYTF; cdr3_nt: TGTGCCAGCAGGGGGGACAGCTCTAACTATGGCTACACCTTC
clone_size: NA; d_call: NA; j_call: TRBJ1-2; v_call: TRBV5-1; cdr3_aa: CASSLVWGPTYGYTF; cdr3_nt: TGCGCCAGCAGCTTGGTTTGGGGCCCGACATATGGCTACACCTTC
clone_size: few; d_call: TRBD1; j_call: TRBJ2-7; v_call: TRBV27; cdr3_aa: CASSWETGTVDYEQYF; cdr3_nt: TGTGCCAGCAGTTGGGAGACCGGGACAGTGGACTACGAGCAGTACTTC
clone_size: NA; d_call: TRBD1; j_call: TRBJ1-2; v_call: TRBV30; cdr3_aa: CAWSGGQGVSGYTF; cdr3_nt: TGTGCCTGGAGTGGGGGACAGGGGGTTAGTGGCTACACCTTC
clone_size: NA; d_call: NA; j_call: TRBJ1-5; v_call: TRBV5-8; cdr3_aa: CASSFGREQPQHF; cdr3_nt: TGTGCCAGCAGCTTTGGCCGGGAGCAGCCCCAGCATTTT
clone_size: NA; d_call: NA; j_call: TRBJ1-2; v_call: TRBV30; cdr3_aa: CAWTRQAFGLYGYTF; cdr3_nt: TGTGCCTGGACTCGACAGGCTTTCGGACTTTATGGCTACACCTTC
clone_size: NA; d_call: NA; j_call: TRBJ2-7; v_call: TRBV9; cdr3_aa: CASSPRGTFGVEQYF; cdr3_nt: TGTGCCAGCAGCCCGAGAGGTACCTTCGGGGTGGAGCAGTACTTC
clone_size: NA; d_call: TRBD1; j_call: TRBJ1-5; v_call: TRBV6-5; cdr3_aa: CASSFGTASNQPQHF; cdr3_nt: TGTGCCAGCAGTTTCGGGACAGCAAGCAATCAGCCCCAGCATTTT
clone_size: NA; d_call: TRBD1; j_call: TRBJ1-5; v_call: TRBV18; cdr3_aa: CASSLSQGAYNQPQHF; cdr3_nt: TGTGCCAGCTCCCTAAGTCAGGGGGCCTACAATCAGCCCCAGCATTTT
clone_size: NA; d_call: NA; j_call: TRBJ1-5; v_call: TRBV19; cdr3_aa: CASNPPTVNQPQHF; cdr3_nt: TGTGCCAGTAACCCCCCGACAGTTAATCAGCCCCAGCATTTT
clone_size: NA; d_call: NA; j_call: TRBJ2-2; v_call: TRBV7-6; cdr3_aa: CASSSGVNTGELFF; cdr3_nt: TGTGCCAGCAGCTCCGGGGTGAACACCGGGGAGCTGTTTTTT
clone_size: NA; d_call: NA; j_call: TRBJ1-1; v_call: TRBV9; cdr3_aa: CASSLLPDTEAFF; cdr3_nt: TGTGCCAGCAGCCTCCTACCGGACACTGAAGCTTTCTTT
clone_size: NA; d_call: NA; j_call: TRBJ2-1; v_call: TRBV18; cdr3_aa: CASSPGESYNEQFF; cdr3_nt: TGTGCCAGCTCACCGGGAGAATCCTACAATGAGCAGTTCTTC
clone_size: NA; d_call: TRBD2; j_call: TRBJ2-1; v_call: TRBV6-6; cdr3_aa: CASSYGAGVTYNEQFF; cdr3_nt: TGTGCCAGCAGTTACGGAGCGGGAGTGACCTACAATGAGCAGTTCTTC
clone_size: few; d_call: NA; j_call: TRBJ1-2; v_call: TRBV7-9; cdr3_aa: CASSSNSRVYYGYTF; cdr3_nt: TGTGCCAGCAGCTCAAACTCCCGGGTGTACTATGGCTACACCTTC
clone_size: NA; d_call: TRBD1; j_call: TRBJ1-3; v_call: TRBV29-1; cdr3_aa: CSVETQGAGNTIYF; cdr3_nt: TGCAGCGTTGAGACCCAGGGGGCAGGAAACACCATATATTTT
clone_size: NA; d_call: TRBD2; j_call: TRBJ2-3; v_call: TRBV4-2; cdr3_aa: CASSQDGGGGLAGFTDTQYF; cdr3_nt: TGTGCCAGCAGCCAAGATGGAGGGGGTGGGCTAGCGGGATTCACAGATACGCAGTATTTT
clone_size: once; d_call: NA; j_call: TRBJ2-2; v_call: TRBV7-9; cdr3_aa: CASSDTGLNTGELFF; cdr3_nt: TGTGCCAGCAGCGATACAGGTCTTAACACCGGGGAGCTGTTTTTT
clone_size: NA; d_call: NA; j_call: TRBJ1-1; v_call: TRBV28; cdr3_aa: CAINRLTGNTEAFF; cdr3_nt: TGTGCCATCAATCGCTTGACAGGAAACACTGAAGCTTTCTTT
clone_size: NA; d_call: NA; j_call: TRBJ1-3; v_call: TRBV29-1; cdr3_aa: CSVLGGVKGSGNTIYF; cdr3_nt: TGCAGCGTCCTAGGGGGGGTGAAGGGCTCTGGAAACACCATATATTTT
clone_size: NA; d_call: TRBD1; j_call: TRBJ2-3; v_call: TRBV27; cdr3_aa: CASSFRQGTDTQYF; cdr3_nt: TGTGCCAGCAGTTTCCGACAGGGAACAGATACGCAGTATTTT
clone_size: NA; d_call: NA; j_call: TRBJ2-5; v_call: TRBV5-1; cdr3_aa: CASSLGGGRGRETQYF; cdr3_nt: TGCGCCAGCAGCTTGGGGGGCGGCAGGGGACGAGAGACCCAGTACTTC
clone_size: NA; d_call: NA; j_call: TRBJ1-2; v_call: TRBV9; cdr3_aa: CASSSLGDYTF; cdr3_nt: TGTGCCAGCAGCTCATTAGGGGACTACACCTTC
clone_size: NA; d_call: TRBD1; j_call: TRBJ1-1; v_call: TRBV27; cdr3_aa: CASSWTGPETEAFF; cdr3_nt: TGTGCCAGCAGTTGGACAGGTCCTGAGACTGAAGCTTTCTTT
clone_size: NA; d_call: TRBD2; j_call: TRBJ2-5; v_call: TRBV5-4; cdr3_aa: CASSRSGGTKETQYF; cdr3_nt: TGTGCCAGCAGCCGTAGCGGGGGGACAAAAGAGACCCAGTACTTC
clone_size: NA; d_call: TRBD1; j_call: TRBJ1-2; v_call: TRBV2; cdr3_aa: CASSADRGLDTF; cdr3_nt: TGTGCCAGCAGTGCGGACAGGGGTCTTGACACCTTC
clone_size: NA; d_call: NA; j_call: TRBJ2-2; v_call: TRBV6-4; cdr3_aa: CASSATGLSPNTGELFF; cdr3_nt: TGTGCCAGCAGTGCCACAGGGTTGTCCCCGAACACCGGGGAGCTGTTTTTT
clone_size: NA; d_call: NA; j_call: TRBJ1-1; v_call: TRBV21-1; cdr3_aa: CASSKGLVAGQGYTEAFF; cdr3_nt: TGTGCCAGCAGCAAAGGGTTGGTTGCGGGACAGGGTTACACTGAAGCTTTCTTT
clone_size: NA; d_call: NA; j_call: TRBJ1-4; v_call: TRBV28; cdr3_aa: CASSLGGAQGEKLFF; cdr3_nt: TGTGCCAGCAGTTTGGGGGGGGCCCAGGGTGAAAAACTGTTTTTT
clone_size: NA; d_call: NA; j_call: TRBJ2-3; v_call: TRBV19; cdr3_aa: CASSIGIRTRDTDTQYF; cdr3_nt: TGTGCCAGTAGTATCGGGATCCGTACACGGGACACAGATACGCAGTATTTT
clone_size: NA; d_call: TRBD1; j_call: TRBJ1-5; v_call: TRBV4-2; cdr3_aa: CASSQVVGAGGTQPQHF; cdr3_nt: TGTGCCAGCAGCCAAGTTGTAGGCGCAGGGGGCACTCAGCCCCAGCATTTT
clone_size: NA; d_call: TRBD1; j_call: TRBJ2-2; v_call: TRBV5-1; cdr3_aa: CASSRQGRSTGELFF; cdr3_nt: TGCGCCAGCAGCCGACAGGGTAGGAGCACCGGGGAGCTGTTTTTT
clone_size: NA; d_call: TRBD1; j_call: TRBJ2-1; v_call: TRBV7-9; cdr3_aa: CASSLEQGDEQFF; cdr3_nt: TGTGCCAGCAGCTTAGAGCAGGGGGACGAGCAGTTCTTC